The T cell receptor (beta chain) described here comes from a study of blood T cell repertoires in COVID-19. Study context: Samples taken during acute and convalescent COVID-19 were collected in the United States, Italy and Spain. Sources were T cells, B-cell-depleted T cells, or PBMCs; the material itself was cDNA or gDNA.

The V end lost 5 bases, the J end lost 0 bases, and 10 bases lay between the germline ends. This CDR3 comprises 14 residues. Germline V gene data show CDR1 as SGHVS and CDR2 as FQNEAQ. The authors' processing: Amplifying reference gene primers gave estimates of nucleated cell counts. Assay used: immunoSEQ multiplex PCR; TCRdb lists only in-frame clones, some missing. V, J and clone size were drawn from that table, and D and trimming were deduced from the DNA. The repertoire consists of 68,000 or so clones, with approximately 88% occurring once and the leading ten covering about 2.4%. Input material: peripheral blood. This sequence was found in a human donor in a cohort sampled during active COVID-19. This rearrangement joins TRBV7-8 to TRBJ1-1; D not certain. The CDR3 loop reads CASSAKRVNTEAFF. The CDR3 DNA reads as TGTGCCAGCAGCGCGAAGCGTGTGAACACTGAAGCTTTCTTT. The whole variable domain, remainder taken from reference TRBV7-8 and TRBJ1-1, is GAGVSQSPRYKVAKRGQDVALRCDPISGHVSLFWYQQALGQGPEFLTYFQNEAQLDKSGLPSDRFFAERPEGSVSTLKIQRTQQEDSAVYLCASSAKRVNTEAFFGQGTRLTVV.